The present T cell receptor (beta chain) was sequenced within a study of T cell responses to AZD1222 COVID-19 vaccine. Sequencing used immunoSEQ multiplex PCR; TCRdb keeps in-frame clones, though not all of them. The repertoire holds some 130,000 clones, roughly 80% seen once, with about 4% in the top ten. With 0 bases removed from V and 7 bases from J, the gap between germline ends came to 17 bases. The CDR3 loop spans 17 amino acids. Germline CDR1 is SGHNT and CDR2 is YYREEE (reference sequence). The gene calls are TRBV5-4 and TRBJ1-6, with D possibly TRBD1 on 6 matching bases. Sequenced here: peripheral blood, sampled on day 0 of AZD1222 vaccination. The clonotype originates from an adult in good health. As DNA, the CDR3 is TGTGCCAGCAGCTTGGGCCCCACAGGGTTGAGGAATTCACCCCTCCACTTT. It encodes CASSLGPTGLRNSPLHF.